The rows below give T cell receptor beta chains drawn from one sample of a study of CD8 T cells in ankylosing spondylitis. From the 5' RACE reads, TCRdb called clonotypes with MiXCR, one entry per CDR3 protein. Here the sample spans some 840,000 distinct CDR3 sequences, approximately 12% being singletons. The sequencing sample was made of blood, either unsorted or a sorted T cell fraction (not recorded which). These receptors were collected from a male donor with ankylosing spondylitis. The CDR3 runs from the conserved cysteine through the conserved F or W. D genes are given only for firm matches. Not every row has a clone size; where given, it reads once, few, many or a size class.

>many|TRBD1|TRBJ1-5|TRBV20-1
CSVYRGRFDQPQHF
TGCAGTGTATACAGGGGGCGATTTGATCAGCCCCAGCATTTT
>few|TRBD2|TRBJ2-3|TRBV10-3
CAIGTSGRGTLDTQYF
TGTGCCATCGGTACTAGCGGGAGGGGTACACTTGATACGCAGTATTTT
>NA|TRBD1|TRBJ2-7|TRBV20-1
CSYPGTVSYEQYF
TGCAGTTATCCCGGGACAGTCTCCTACGAGCAGTACTTC
>NA|TRBD1|TRBJ1-6|TRBV10-3
CATGQGWNSPLHF
TGTGCCACGGGACAGGGCTGGAATTCACCCCTCCACTTT
>many|TRBD1|TRBJ1-2|TRBV25-1
CASSDIDRVFDGYTF
TGTGCCAGCAGTGACATCGACAGGGTGTTTGATGGCTACACCTTC
>few|TRBD1|TRBJ2-2|TRBV11-2
CASSPDRVNTGELFF
TGTGCCAGCAGCCCGGACAGGGTGAACACCGGGGAGCTGTTTTTT
>NA|NA|TRBJ2-4|TRBV20-1
CSNQRVGGNIQYF
TGCAGCAACCAGCGGGTGGGGGGCAACATTCAGTACTTC
>NA|NA|TRBJ1-2|TRBV7-2
CASSSKAPYGYTF
TGTGCCAGCAGCTCAAAAGCCCCCTATGGCTACACCTTC
>few|NA|TRBJ2-4|TRBV12-3/TRBV12-4
CASSLGFQGSIAKNIQYF
TGTGCCAGCAGTTTAGGATTTCAGGGTTCGATAGCCAAAAACATTCAGTACTTC
>few|NA|TRBJ1-1|TRBV6-6
CASSPARRSEAFF
TGTGCCAGCTCCCCGGCGAGGAGGTCTGAAGCTTTCTTT
>many|NA|TRBJ1-5|TRBV7-2
CASSLRAGQPQHF
TGTGCCAGCAGCTTGCGGGCAGGCCAGCCCCAGCATTTT
>NA|NA|TRBJ1-2|TRBV29-1
CSVALTGTNYGYTF
TGCAGCGTTGCCCTGACGGGCACTAACTATGGCTACACCTTC
>NA|NA|TRBJ2-2|TRBV4-3
CASSQELAVNTGELFF
TGCGCCAGCAGCCAAGAACTAGCAGTTAACACCGGGGAGCTGTTTTTT
>NA|NA|TRBJ1-2|TRBV6-1
CASSEIDGYTF
TGTGCCAGCAGTGAAATCGATGGCTACACCTTC
>NA|TRBD2|TRBJ2-3|TRBV15
CATSGVAGTDTQYF
TGTGCCACCAGCGGAGTAGCGGGAACAGATACGCAGTATTTT
>many|NA|TRBJ2-3|TRBV7-9
CASRTMGDTQYF
TGTGCCAGCAGAACGATGGGGGATACGCAGTATTTT
>few|NA|TRBJ2-2|TRBV29-1
CSVAGGPNTGELFF
TGCAGCGTTGCTGGGGGGCCTAACACCGGGGAGCTGTTTTTT
>NA|NA|TRBJ1-6|TRBV5-4
CASSPRAGPNSPLHF
TGTGCCAGCAGCCCCCGGGCAGGGCCTAATTCACCCCTCCACTTT
>many|NA|TRBJ2-3|TRBV4-3
CASSQVVGVDTQYF
TGCGCCAGCAGCCAAGTTGTCGGGGTAGATACGCAGTATTTT
>NA|NA|TRBJ2-7|TRBV18
CASSPADTSYEQYF
TGTGCCAGCTCACCGGCAGACACCTCCTACGAGCAGTACTTC
>NA|NA|TRBJ1-2|TRBV7-2
CASSATGTIDYGYTF
TGTGCCAGCAGCGCCACCGGGACAATAGACTATGGCTACACCTTC
>many|NA|TRBJ2-1|TRBV5-1
CASSLGGFTYNEQFF
TGCGCCAGCAGCTTGGGGGGGTTCACCTACAATGAGCAGTTCTTC
>many|NA|TRBJ2-2|TRBV12-3/TRBV12-4
CASSQTGTGELFF
TGTGCCAGCAGCCAAACGGGCACCGGGGAGCTGTTTTTT
>few|NA|TRBJ1-2|TRBV27
CASSLAWGARIYGYTF
TGTGCCAGCAGTTTGGCGTGGGGGGCGCGTATTTATGGCTACACCTTC
>few|NA|TRBJ2-2|TRBV6-1
CASGPRFANTGELFF
TGTGCCAGCGGTCCCCGGTTCGCGAACACCGGGGAGCTGTTTTTT
>many|NA|TRBJ2-1|TRBV20-1
CGSYNEQFF
TGTGGCTCCTACAATGAGCAGTTCTTC
>few|NA|TRBJ1-1|TRBV7-3
CASSFGHRTEAFF
TGTGCCAGCAGCTTCGGGCACCGCACTGAAGCTTTCTTT
>many|NA|TRBJ1-2|TRBV5-5
CASSPESRYGYTF
TGTGCCAGCAGCCCGGAGAGTCGCTATGGCTACACCTTC
>NA|TRBD1|TRBJ2-7|TRBV4-2
CASSQDGTGAIEQYF
TGTGCCAGCAGCCAAGATGGGACAGGGGCAATCGAGCAGTACTTC
>few|NA|TRBJ2-1|TRBV7-2
CASSLELTAQQFF
TGTGCCAGCAGCTTAGAATTGACGGCTCAGCAGTTCTTC
>few|NA|TRBJ2-2|TRBV9
CASRTAPNTGELFF
TGTGCCAGCAGGACAGCTCCCAACACCGGGGAGCTGTTTTTT
>few|NA|TRBJ2-1|TRBV7-2
CASSLGREWKDEQFF
TGTGCCAGCAGCTTAGGGCGGGAATGGAAAGATGAGCAGTTCTTC
>NA|NA|TRBJ2-3|TRBV12-5
CASGSPSDTQYF
TGTGCTAGTGGTTCCCCCTCGGATACGCAGTATTTT
>many|TRBD1|TRBJ1-4|TRBV20-1
CSAPGQGGEKLFF
TGCAGTGCCCCTGGACAGGGAGGGGAAAAACTGTTTTTT
>NA|TRBD2|TRBJ2-3|TRBV27
CASSLSAYLAGAGDTQYF
TGTGCCAGCAGTTTATCCGCCTACCTAGCGGGAGCCGGAGATACGCAGTATTTT
>few|NA|TRBJ1-1|TRBV5-1
CASSLWQGRTEAFF
TGCGCCAGCAGCTTGTGGCAGGGGAGGACTGAAGCTTTCTTT
>NA|NA|TRBJ1-1|TRBV5-1
CASSLRNMNTEAFF
TGCGCCAGCAGCTTGAGAAACATGAACACTGAAGCTTTCTTT
>few|NA|TRBJ2-1|TRBV7-9
CASSFNLVGDRNEQFF
TGTGCCAGCAGTTTTAATCTAGTCGGGGATAGGAATGAGCAGTTCTTC
>NA|TRBD1|TRBJ2-5|TRBV7-7
CASRGTGGETQYF
TGTGCTAGCAGAGGGACAGGGGGCGAGACCCAGTACTTC
>NA|NA|TRBJ2-1|TRBV6-2/TRBV6-3
CASSYHHRVWSYNEQFF
TGTGCCAGCAGTTACCACCACAGGGTATGGTCCTACAATGAGCAGTTCTTC
>few|NA|TRBJ2-7|TRBV19
CASSIQGGYEQYF
TGTGCCAGTAGTATCCAGGGTGGCTACGAGCAGTACTTC
>NA|NA|TRBJ2-7|TRBV9
CASAKGSSYEQYF
TGTGCCAGCGCTAAGGGATCCTCCTACGAGCAGTACTTC
>few|NA|TRBJ2-7|TRBV6-1
CASKLSDQLRGEQYF
TGTGCCAGCAAACTATCGGACCAGCTGAGAGGCGAGCAGTACTTC
>NA|NA|TRBJ1-2|TRBV28
CASSLSRGYTF
TGTGCCAGCAGTTTATCTCGAGGCTACACCTTC
>NA|TRBD1|TRBJ2-7|TRBV20-1
CSASGQEVFYEQYF
TGCAGTGCCTCGGGACAGGAAGTATTCTACGAGCAGTACTTC
>few|TRBD2|TRBJ2-1|TRBV5-1
CASSFGEGENEQFF
TGCGCCAGCAGCTTCGGGGAGGGCGAGAATGAGCAGTTCTTC